This passage covers 11 T cell receptor beta chains from one sample sequenced in a study of identical twins. TCRdb independently ran MiXCR on the 5' RACE reads; one entry per CDR3 protein. The table shows about 530,000 distinct CDR3 sequences, with 20% to 25% occurring only once. The same sample was also used in a study of yellow fever vaccine responses in identical twins.

Sequencing used CD4+ T cells sorted from blood. The source is a woman aged 18-35 years in good health.

This clonotype was counted ten times or more. J is TRBJ1-1 and V is TRBV12-3 or TRBV12-4; D is uncertain. The ends were cut back, 2 bases at V and 0 bases at J, with 7 bases in the middle. The length of the CDR3 is 14 residues. The CDR3: CASSLSEMNTEAFF. CDR3 nucleotide sequence: TGTGCCAGCAGTTTAAGCGAGATGAACACTGAAGCTTTCTTT.

V and J are TRBV10-3 and TRBJ2-7; possible D gene TRBD2, 6 bases. The CDR3 length is 12 residues. V lost 4 bases, J lost 6 bases, and 10 bases lay in between. Germline V gene data show CDR1 as ENHRY and CDR2 as SYGVKD. The chain's CDR3 is CAISATRGEQYF. Here the CDR3 DNA reads TGTGCCATCAGTGCGACTAGGGGCGAGCAGTACTTC.

This chain uses TRBV29-1 with TRBJ2-7, with 7 bases fitting TRBD2. The CDR3 spans 15 residues. V dropped 6 bases and J dropped 0; count of bases not matched to a gene: 11. Per the germline V gene, CDR1 is SQVTM and CDR2 is ANQGSEA. Here the CDR3 DNA reads TGCAGCGTATCCGTCCTAGCGGAAAGCTCCTACGAGCAGTACTTC. This translates into CSVSVLAESSYEQYF.

The chain joins TRBV14 to TRBJ2-4, with D perhaps TRBD1 (5 bases). The CDR3 loop spans 15 amino acids. Germline CDR1 reads SGHDN; CDR2 reads FVKESK. Trimming removed 1 base from V and 3 bases from J, with 10 bases in between. This CDR3 is CASSQGREDKNIQYF. DNA of the CDR3: TGTGCCAGCAGCCAAGGCAGGGAAGACAAAAACATTCAGTACTTC.

This clonotype was picked up many times. The chain combines TRBV10-2 with TRBJ1-6; D is ambiguous. CDR3 length: 15 amino acids. V shed 3 bases and J shed 7 bases, with 13 bases lying between them. The germline CDR1 and CDR2 sequences are WSHSY and SAAADI. The DNA of the CDR3 is TGCGCCAGCAGTGAAGTTCCTGGGAGCAATTCACCCCTCCACTTT. It codes for CASSEVPGSNSPLHF.

V is TRBV5-1 and J is TRBJ2-2; maybe TRBD1 (6 bases). The CDR3 has 15 residues. The germline V gene has CDR1 SGHRS and CDR2 YFSETQ. V was cut by 5 bases and J by 3 bases, with 14 bases left in between. CDR3 sequence: CASRVWGRHTGELFF. The CDR3 DNA follows: TGCGCCAGCAGAGTTTGGGGGCGGCACACCGGGGAGCTGTTTTTT.

This clonotype showed up just a few times. The CDR3 nucleotides are TGCGCCAGCAGGAAGGGCGATAATGAAAAACTGTTTTTT. Protein product: CASRKGDNEKLFF. The rearrangement links TRBV5-1 to TRBJ1-4; the D is unclear. There are 13 residues in the CDR3. Trimming pared 5 bases from V and 4 bases from J, leaving 9 bases between. CDR1 SGHRS and CDR2 YFSETQ come from the germline V gene.

The J gene is TRBJ2-2, the V gene TRBV24-1, with D possibly TRBD2 on 7 matching bases. Germline V gives CDR1 KGHDR, CDR2 SFDVKD. The CDR3 has 15 residues. The V end lost 8 bases, the J end lost 4 bases, and 16 bases lay between the germline ends. CDR3 in DNA: TGTGCCACCACCGGTGGGGGGGGCACCACCGGGGAGCTGTTTTTT. Translation gives CATTGGGGTTGELFF.

This clonotype was detected many times. The rearrangement joins TRBV7-9 to TRBJ1-1; D may be TRBD1 (5 bases). Germline V gene lookup returns CDR1 SEHNR and CDR2 FQNEAQ (reference sequence). V was cut by 5 bases and J by 5 bases, with 15 bases left in between. The CDR3 sequence is 14 residues long. CDR3 residues: CASSTRQGGTEAFF. In DNA, the CDR3 is TGTGCCAGCAGCACCCGGCAGGGAGGAACTGAAGCTTTCTTT.

This clonotype turned up a few times. V usage is TRBV24-1 and J usage is TRBJ2-5, with 9 bases identical to TRBD2. The CDR3 runs to 15 residues. V lost 9 bases and J lost 2; bases outside the gene matches: 9. CDR1 is KGHDR, CDR2 SFDVKD, per germline. This chain's CDR3 is CATGGASGIQETQYF. The CDR3 DNA sequence: TGTGCCACCGGAGGGGCTAGCGGGATTCAAGAGACCCAGTACTTC.

In its sample, this clonotype was seen a few times. The V call is TRBV10-3, the J call TRBJ2-3; unclear D gene. Between the trimmed V and J ends, which lost 4 bases and 10 bases, there was a span of 12 bases. Germline V gives CDR1 ENHRY, CDR2 SYGVKD. This CDR3 is 12 amino acids long. The CDR3 protein is CAISGERMAQYF. CDR3 DNA sequence: TGTGCCATCAGTGGAGAGCGAATGGCGCAGTATTTT.